The 32 T cell receptor beta chains presented below share a single source sample, sequenced in a study of read filtering for tumor transcriptome and immune sequencing. Molecular barcoded adaptors covering alpha/delta and beta/gamma chains were used on approximately 440 ng RNA. Each CDR3 protein is one row after TCRdb ran MiXCR on the reads. The sample shows 35,000 to 50,000 distinct CDR3 sequences, roughly 10% of them seen only once. Material for sequencing was a population of CD138-negative cells sorted from bone marrow. Source of these receptors: a donor aged 40 or over with multiple myeloma.

This clonotype was picked up many times. J is TRBJ2-3 and V is TRBV9; 9 bases line up with TRBD1. This CDR3 has 15 residues. V lost 0 bases to trimming and J lost 3 bases; unmatched junction nucleotides: 2. CDR1 and CDR2 (germline): SGDLS, YYNGEE. CDR3 DNA sequence: TGTGCCAGCAGCGTAGAAGGGACAGGGACAGATACGCAGTATTTT. It codes for CASSVEGTGTDTQYF.

The table lists this clonotype with many counts. The chain joins TRBV4-1 to TRBJ1-4; D is undetermined. Germline V gene lookup returns CDR1 MGHRA and CDR2 YSYEKL. The V gene lost 4 bases and the J gene lost 3 bases, with 12 bases spanning the gap. The CDR3 has 15 residues. The CDR3 region is CASSRREAANEKLFF. CDR3 bases: TGCGCCAGCAGCCGGCGAGAGGCGGCTAATGAAAAACTGTTTTTT.

Concerning this clonotype: The germline gene is not matched at one end of the junction; a read error may be the cause. The gene calls are TRBV25-1 and TRBJ1-2; the D is unclear. The V gene's germline CDR1 is MGHDK and CDR2 SYGVNS. CDR3 length equals 14 residues. As DNA, the CDR3 is TGTGCCAGCAGTGAATCTGAGCGGAACTATGGCTGCACCTTC. Amino acid sequence: CASSESERNYGCTF.

As concerns this clonotype: A much larger clone differs by one base, so this may be a read error. The chain couples TRBV2 to TRBJ2-1; D may match TRBD1 or TRBD2 (5 bases each). V lost 11 bases to trimming and J lost 12 bases, with 23 bases between them. The CDR3 has 13 residues. Looked up from germline, CDR1 is SNHLY and CDR2 is FYNNEI. In DNA, the CDR3 is TGTGCCGGGGGTGAACAAGTCGGTGCTGGGCAGTTCTTC. This encodes CAGGEQVGAGQFF.

This clonotype has at least ten counts. The chain couples TRBV7-9 to TRBJ2-6, with TRBD1 identical over 11 bases. V shed 6 bases, J shed 2 bases, and the junction held 3 bases outside the gene matches. Germline CDR1 reads SEHNR; CDR2 reads FQNEAQ (reference sequence). The CDR3 extends over 16 amino acids. The CDR3 DNA reads as TGTGCCAGCAGGAAGGGACAGGGGGCTGGGGCCAACGTCCTGACTTTC. It encodes CASRKGQGAGANVLTF.

The sample holds many counts of this clonotype. The chain joins TRBV7-2 to TRBJ1-1; possibly TRBD1 for D (6 bases). The CDR3 is made up of 15 amino acids. The V end was cut by 5 bases, the J end by 1 base, with 14 bases between. Germline CDR1 SGHTA, CDR2 FQGNSA. In DNA, the CDR3 is TGTGCCAGCAGCGCCTCAGGGGCCCCGAACACTGAAGCTTTCTTT. This encodes CASSASGAPNTEAFF.

This clonotype was recorded at least ten times. V gene TRBV5-5 combines with J gene TRBJ2-3; 7 bases align to TRBD1. After removal of 0 bases from V and 0 bases from J, the junction contained 10 bases not matched to a gene. Germline V gene lookup returns CDR1 SGHKS and CDR2 YYEKEE (reference sequence). The CDR3 spans 18 residues. CDR3 DNA: TGTGCCAGCAGCTTGGGGGACAGAGGGGGATGGAGCACAGATACGCAGTATTTT. Translated, it gives CASSLGDRGGWSTDTQYF.

There are many counts of this clonotype. The V gene is TRBV29-1, the J gene TRBJ2-1, with TRBD1 matching over 9 bases. This CDR3 is 14 amino acids long. J gave up 7 bases and V 7 bases, and 11 bases lay outside the gene matches. Germline CDR1 reads SQVTM; CDR2 reads ANQGSEA. The CDR3 bases are TGCAGCGCCGCGGCCCAGACAGGGGGAAATGAGCAGTTCTTC. This gives the protein CSAAAQTGGNEQFF.

This rearrangement joins TRBV4-1 to TRBJ1-1, with D uncertain. Trimming removed 11 bases from V and 0 bases from J, with 13 bases in between. CDR1 is MGHRA, CDR2 YSYEKL, per germline. This CDR3 comprises 13 residues. The CDR3 loop reads CACGQALNTEAFF. CDR3 sequence (DNA): TGCGCCTGCGGCCAGGCGTTGAACACTGAAGCTTTCTTT.

This clonotype was counted at least ten times. The chain recombines TRBV5-1 with TRBJ2-7; D is perhaps TRBD2 (6 bases). The germline CDR1 and CDR2 sequences are SGHRS and YFSETQ. CDR3 length equals 14 residues. With 2 bases removed from V and 7 bases from J, the gap between germline ends came to 16 bases. In nucleotides, the CDR3 is TGCGCCAGCAGCTTCGGGGAGGCTAGGGGAGAGCAGTACTTC. Its protein product is CASSFGEARGEQYF. The variable domain in full, completed from reference TRBV5-1 and TRBJ2-7, reads KAGVTQTPRYLIKTRGQQVTLSCSPISGHRSVSWYQQTPGQGLQFLFEYFSETQRNKGNFPGRFSGRQFSNSRSEMNVSTLELGDSALYLCASSFGEARGEQYFGPGTRLTVT.

This clonotype was recorded at least ten times. V gene TRBV12-3 or TRBV12-4 combines with J gene TRBJ1-4, with 9 positions matching TRBD1. V was pared by 6 bases and J by 8 bases, with 4 bases of the junction left unmatched. There are 13 residues in the CDR3. Here the CDR3 DNA reads TGTGCCAGCAGCGGGACAGGGAACGAAAAACTGTTTTTT. Translation gives CASSGTGNEKLFF.

The sample holds many counts of this clonotype. This chain joins TRBV12-3 or TRBV12-4 and TRBJ2-1, with 13 bases lining up with TRBD2. CDR3 size: 16 residues. V shed 5 bases and J 6 bases; nucleotides not matched to a gene: 7. For the CDR3, the DNA is TGTGCCAGCAGTCGACTATGGACTAGCGGGGGCAATGAGCAGTTCTTC. Its translation: CASSRLWTSGGNEQFF.

This clonotype was seen at least ten times. This chain joins TRBV2 and TRBJ2-7; D gene unclear. This CDR3 spans 11 amino acids. Germline CDR1 and CDR2: SNHLY and FYNNEI. Trimming took 5 bases from V and 3 from J, leaving 5 bases between them. The CDR3 region has the DNA TGTGCCAGCAGTCAAAGCTACGAGCAGTACTTC. This sequence encodes CASSQSYEQYF.

This clonotype was counted many times. V and J are TRBV11-3 and TRBJ1-1, with a weak D call TRBD1 (6 bases). CDR3 length equals 15 residues. The V gene's germline CDR1 is SGHNT and CDR2 YENEEA. The V gene lost 4 bases and the J gene lost 1 base, with 13 bases spanning the gap. CDR3 nucleotide sequence: TGTGCCAGCAGCTCTACAGGGCACCGGAACACTGAAGCTTTCTTT. Translated, it gives CASSSTGHRNTEAFF.

This clonotype was picked up a small number of times. A much larger clone lies a single base off, so this may be a read error. The chain couples TRBV14 to TRBJ1-1; no firm D call. There are 12 residues in the CDR3. Germline V lookup: CDR1 SGHDN, CDR2 FVKESK. The CDR3 nucleotides are TGTGCCAGCAGCCAGGCCAACACTGAAGCTTCCTTT. It codes for CASSQANTEASF.

Many counts were recorded for this clonotype. The J gene is TRBJ1-1, the V gene TRBV6-6, with D possibly TRBD1 on 5 matching bases. The V end lost 5 bases, the J end lost 4 bases, and 17 bases lay between the germline ends. CDR1 is MNHNY and CDR2 is SVGAGI in the germline V gene (reference sequence). The length of the CDR3 is 15 residues. CDR3 in DNA: TGTGCCAGCAGTCCGCCAGGGACCGAGGGCACTGAAGCTTTCTTT. This translates into CASSPPGTEGTEAFF.

This clonotype showed up just once. Given a far larger clone just one base away, this is likely a sequencing read error. The rearrangement links TRBV6-1 to TRBJ2-1, with a weak D call TRBD1 (5 bases). The CDR3 is made up of 12 amino acids. Germline V CDR1 and CDR2: MNHNS, SASEGT. The CDR3 region has the DNA TGTGCCAGCAGAAGGACGGACAATGAGCAGCTCTTC. Translating gives CASRRTDNEQLF.

Concerning this clonotype itself: A much larger clonotype is one base distant, so this may be a read error. The chain is built from TRBV4-1 and TRBJ1-3; no clear D. This CDR3 has 15 residues. Germline V gene lookup returns CDR1 MGHRA and CDR2 YSYEKL. The CDR3 loop is CAGSQPGASGNTIYF. The CDR3 nucleotides read TGCGCCGGCAGCCAACCTGGAGCCTCTGGAAACACCATATATTTT.

This clonotype came up many times. One end of the junction varies from germline; a read error may be responsible. The rearrangement links TRBV7-6 to TRBJ1-1; no reliable D call. The CDR3 covers 13 residues. Germline loops: CDR1 SGHVS, CDR2 FNYEAQ. DNA of the CDR3: TGTGCTAGCAGCGCCGACCTAAACACTGAAGCTTTCTTT. It specifies CASSADLNTEAFF.

This clonotype came up many times. The chain is built from TRBV7-2 and TRBJ2-2, with D unresolved. This CDR3 has 14 residues. The V end was cut by 2 bases, the J end by 7 bases, with 11 bases between. CDR1 and CDR2 from the germline V gene are SGHTA and FQGNSA. CDR3 protein: CASSLNGLGGELFF. The CDR3 nucleotides read TGTGCCAGCAGCTTAAACGGCTTGGGCGGGGAGCTGTTTTTT.

The chain joins TRBV11-2 to TRBJ2-7; 7 nucleotides align to TRBD1. This CDR3 is built from 15 residues. Germline loops: CDR1 SGHAT, CDR2 FQNNGV. V gave up 6 bases and J gave up 4 bases; unmatched junction bases: 12. The CDR3 here is CASRTPGTGDYEQYF. CDR3 in DNA: TGTGCCAGCAGAACACCCGGAACAGGGGATTACGAGCAGTACTTC.

The table lists this clonotype with many counts. The chain uses TRBV28 and TRBJ2-7; tentative D call: TRBD1 (6 bases). Germline CDR1 and CDR2: MDHEN and SYDVKM. The CDR3 has 11 residues. V lost 5 bases and J lost 7, with 9 bases in between. CDR3 in amino acids: CASSLQGEQYF. The CDR3 DNA is TGTGCCAGCAGTCTTCAGGGGGAGCAGTACTTC.

The sample holds many counts of this clonotype. The CDR3 here is CASSILAGGDEQFF. CDR3 nucleotide sequence: TGTGCCAGCAGTATCCTAGCGGGGGGGGATGAGCAGTTCTTC. The chain is built from TRBV12-3 or TRBV12-4 and TRBJ2-1, with 12 bases aligning to TRBD2. The V and J ends lost 5 bases and 8 bases, in that order; junction bases with no gene match: 4. The CDR3 runs 14 residues.

For this clonotype: One base away lies a much larger clone, so this may be a sequencing read error. The J gene is TRBJ1-2, the V gene TRBV28; D remains unclear. The germline V gene has CDR1 MDHEN and CDR2 SYDVKM. CDR3 length: 16 amino acids. The CDR3 sequence is CASSPSGTTANHGYTF. Here the CDR3 DNA reads TGTGCCAGCAGTCCTAGCGGCACCACAGCTAACCATGGCTACACCTTC.

In its sample, this clonotype was seen many times. The chain couples TRBV5-1 to TRBJ2-3; D gene uncertain. V lost 1 base and J 2 bases, leaving 8 bases between the germline ends. This CDR3 has 14 residues. Germline CDR1 reads SGHRS; CDR2 reads YFSETQ. CDR3 bases: TGCGCCAGCAGCTTGCTCGGTACCACAGATACGCAGTATTTT. This sequence encodes CASSLLGTTDTQYF.

Ten or more counts support this clonotype. V and J are TRBV4-1 and TRBJ2-7; unclear D gene. There are 16 residues in the CDR3. Germline V gene data show CDR1 as MGHRA and CDR2 as YSYEKL. Trimming removed 1 base from V and 7 bases from J, with 20 bases in between. CDR3 sequence reads: CASSQGDLLASLEQYF. Here the CDR3 DNA reads TGCGCCAGCAGCCAAGGGGATCTGTTGGCCAGCTTGGAGCAGTACTTC.

This clonotype was detected a few times. The chain is built from TRBV6-2 or TRBV6-3 and TRBJ1-5; D perhaps matches TRBD1 (5 bases). V dropped 6 bases and J dropped 7 bases, with 19 bases sitting between them. The CDR3 totals 15 residues. The V gene's germline CDR1 is MNHEY and CDR2 SVGEGT. CDR3 sequence reads: CASSPVGGDKQPQHF. The CDR3 nucleotides read TGTGCCAGCAGCCCGGTCGGGGGAGATAAACAGCCCCAGCATTTT.

Comment on this clonotype: One base away lies a much larger clone, so this may be a sequencing read error. The chain couples TRBV11-1 to TRBJ2-3; D may be TRBD1 or TRBD2 (5 bases each). The CDR3 totals 15 residues. In germline, CDR1 is SGHAT, CDR2 FQDESV (reference sequence). CDR3 amino acids: CVSSPLGERTDTQYF. In DNA, the CDR3 is TGTGTCAGCAGCCCTCTGGGGGAGAGGACAGATACGCAGTATTTT.

This clonotype was counted many times. The chain uses TRBV14 and TRBJ2-7, with a possible D match to TRBD1 (5 bases). The germline V gene encodes CDR1 SGHDN and CDR2 FVKESK. This CDR3 is built from 13 residues. V dropped 4 bases and J dropped 1 base, with 8 bases sitting between them. The CDR3 nucleotides read TGTGCCAGCAGCCGGGCAGGGTCCTACGAGCAGTACTTC. It encodes CASSRAGSYEQYF.

On this clonotype: This may be a read error, as it is one base from a much larger clone. This chain uses TRBV12-5 with TRBJ2-5; D gene ambiguous. Germline V lookup: CDR1 LGHNT, CDR2 FRNRAP. The CDR3 spans 13 residues. As DNA, the CDR3 is TGTGCTTGTGGTTTATGGACGTCTGAGGCCCAGTACTTC. Encoded protein: CACGLWTSEAQYF.

This clonotype was seen repeatedly, ten times or more. The chain joins TRBV15 to TRBJ2-1; TRBD2 agrees at 8 bases. The CDR3 totals 16 residues. Germline lookup yields CDR1 LNHNV and CDR2 YYDKDF (reference sequence). Trimming removed 2 bases from V and 4 bases from J; junction bases left unmatched: 7. CDR3 in amino acids: CATSRTGTRTYNEQFF. For the CDR3, the DNA is TGTGCCACCAGCAGAACCGGGACTAGGACATACAATGAGCAGTTCTTC.

V and J are TRBV3-1 and TRBJ2-1; maybe TRBD1 (6 bases). V dropped 1 base and J dropped 2 bases, with 9 bases sitting between them. Germline CDR1 is LGHDT and CDR2 is YNNKEL (reference sequence). The CDR3 spans 15 residues. The CDR3 region has the DNA TGTGCCAGCAGCCAAGCTTCAGGGGCCTACAATGAGCAGTTCTTC. Protein: CASSQASGAYNEQFF.